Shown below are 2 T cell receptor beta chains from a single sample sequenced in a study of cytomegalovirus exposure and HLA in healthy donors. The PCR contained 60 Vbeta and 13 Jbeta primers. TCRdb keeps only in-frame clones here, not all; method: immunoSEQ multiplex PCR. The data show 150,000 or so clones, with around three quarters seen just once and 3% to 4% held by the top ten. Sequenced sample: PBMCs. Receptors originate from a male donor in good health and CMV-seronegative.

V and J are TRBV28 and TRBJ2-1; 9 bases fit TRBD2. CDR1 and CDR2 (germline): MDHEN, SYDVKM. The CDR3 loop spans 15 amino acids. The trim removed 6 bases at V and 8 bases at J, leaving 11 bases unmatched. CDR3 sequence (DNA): TGTGCCAGCAGGCCTTGGCGGGGGGGCCAGGATGAGCAGTTCTTC. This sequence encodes CASRPWRGGQDEQFF.

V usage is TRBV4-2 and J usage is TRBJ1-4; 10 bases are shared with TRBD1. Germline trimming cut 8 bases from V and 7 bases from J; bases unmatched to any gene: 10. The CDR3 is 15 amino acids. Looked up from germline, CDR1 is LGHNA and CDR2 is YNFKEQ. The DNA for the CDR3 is TGTGCCAGCGGGGACAGGGGAGCGAGTGGTGAAAAACTGTTTTTT. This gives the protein CASGDRGASGEKLFF.